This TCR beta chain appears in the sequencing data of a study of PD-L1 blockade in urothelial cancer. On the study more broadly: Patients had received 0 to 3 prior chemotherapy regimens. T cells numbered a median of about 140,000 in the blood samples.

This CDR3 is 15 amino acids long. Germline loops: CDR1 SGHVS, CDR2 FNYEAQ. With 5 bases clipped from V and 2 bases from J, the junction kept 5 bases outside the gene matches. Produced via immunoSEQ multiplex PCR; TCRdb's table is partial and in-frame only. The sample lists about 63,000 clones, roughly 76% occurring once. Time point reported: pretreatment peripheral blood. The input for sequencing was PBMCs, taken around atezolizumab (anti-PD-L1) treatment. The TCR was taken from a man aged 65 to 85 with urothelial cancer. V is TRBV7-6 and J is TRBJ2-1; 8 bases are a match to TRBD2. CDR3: CASSPDGGAYNEQFF. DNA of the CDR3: TGTGCCAGCAGCCCCGACGGGGGGGCCTACAATGAGCAGTTCTTC.